A single sample gave rise to the 30 T cell receptor beta chains below, sequenced in a study of T cell repertoires in cytomegalovirus infection. TCRdb redid the calling of the reads with MiXCR, one entry per CDR3 protein. Of some 400,000 distinct CDR3 sequences listed, 15% to 20% are singletons. Sequenced: PBMCs. Receptors were obtained from a human donor in good health (CMV status not recorded). Some clones in this sample may be carry-over from other donors' samples.

This clonotype came up a few times. The rearrangement uses TRBV11-2 and TRBJ2-7; D unclear. CDR1 SGHAT and CDR2 FQNNGV come from the germline V gene. Trimming cost V 5 bases and J 0 bases, with 14 bases left between them. The CDR3 is 15 residues long. This CDR3 reads CASSPYGPGSYEQYF. The CDR3 DNA is TGTGCCAGCAGCCCCTACGGACCCGGCTCCTACGAGCAGTACTTC. The whole variable domain, remainder taken from reference TRBV11-2 and TRBJ2-7, is EAGVAQSPRYKIIEKRQSVAFWCNPISGHATLYWYQQILGQGPKLLIQFQNNGVVDDSQLPKDRFSAERLKGVDSTLKIQPAKLEDSAVYLCASSPYGPGSYEQYFGPGTRLTVT.

The chain uses TRBV4-1 and TRBJ2-4, with TRBD1 matching 7 bases. Germline V CDR1 and CDR2: MGHRA, YSYEKL. Trimming cost V 3 bases and J 8 bases; bases outside gene matches: 13. This CDR3 contains 16 residues. The CDR3 spells CASSHSPTGWVDIQYF. The CDR3 coding sequence is TGCGCCAGCAGCCACTCACCGACAGGGTGGGTCGACATTCAGTACTTC.

This clonotype was detected many times. V is TRBV28 and J is TRBJ1-3; a weak D match, TRBD1 (5 bases). V dropped 6 bases and J dropped 1 base, with 16 bases sitting between them. This CDR3 is 16 amino acids long. From germline, CDR1 is MDHEN and CDR2 SYDVKM. CDR3 nucleotide sequence: TGTGCCAGCAGCTCAGGGCGGATCCTGTCTGGAAACACCATATATTTT. It yields the protein CASSSGRILSGNTIYF.

A few counts support this clonotype. V is TRBV29-1 and J is TRBJ1-1, with D perhaps TRBD1 (5 bases). Trimming left V 6 bases short and J 6 bases short, with 17 bases between. CDR1 and CDR2 from the germline V gene are SQVTM and ANQGSEA. The length of the CDR3 is 13 residues. The CDR3 spells CSVARGGDAEAFF. CDR3 sequence (DNA): TGCAGCGTAGCGCGCGGGGGTGACGCTGAAGCTTTCTTT. The whole variable domain, remainder taken from reference TRBV29-1 and TRBJ1-1, is SAVISQKPSRDICQRGTSLTIQCQVDSQVTMMFWYRQQPGQSLTLIATANQGSEATYESGFVIDKFPISRPNLTFSTLTVSNMSPEDSSIYLCSVARGGDAEAFFGQGTRLTVV.

This clonotype was seen many times. The chain recombines TRBV6-1 with TRBJ2-7; 7 bases align to TRBD2. Looked up from germline, CDR1 is MNHNS and CDR2 is SASEGT. With 10 bases clipped from V and 2 bases from J, the junction kept 8 bases outside the gene matches. This CDR3 has 13 amino acids. CDR3 nucleotides: TGTGCCACCGAACCGGGGACTACCTACGAGCAGTACTTC. This codes for CATEPGTTYEQYF.

The chain links TRBV2 to TRBJ2-1; 10 positions match TRBD1. Germline-derived CDR1 and CDR2 are SNHLY and FYNNEI. The junction had 12 bases not matched to a gene; V was cut back by 5 bases and J by 8 bases. The CDR3 has 16 amino acids. CDR3 bases: TGTGCCAGCAGTTTTCGGAGACAGGGGGCCGGGGATGAGCAGTTCTTC. Translation: CASSFRRQGAGDEQFF.

J is TRBJ2-1 and V is TRBV29-1, with 9 bases that match TRBD2. CDR3 length: 16 amino acids. Germline V gives CDR1 SQVTM, CDR2 ANQGSEA. J was trimmed by 0 bases and V by 4 bases; bases with no gene match: 7. In DNA form, the CDR3 reads TGCAGCGTTGGCGGCCTAGCGGGGTCCTCCTACAATGAGCAGTTCTTC. Protein: CSVGGLAGSSYNEQFF.

This clonotype was detected a few times. This chain joins TRBV18 and TRBJ1-5; perhaps TRBD1 as D (6 bases). Per the germline V gene, CDR1 is KGHSH and CDR2 is LQKENI. V dropped 3 bases and J dropped 0 bases, with 12 bases sitting between them. The CDR3 consists of 16 residues. The CDR3: CASSPAGAGSNQPQHF. CDR3 coding DNA: TGTGCCAGCTCACCCGCGGGGGCAGGTAGCAATCAGCCCCAGCATTTT. The whole variable domain, remainder taken from reference TRBV18 and TRBJ1-5, is NAGVMQNPRHLVRRRGQEARLRCSPMKGHSHVYWYRQLPEEGLKFMVYLQKENIIDESGMPKERFSAEFPKEGPSILRIQQVVRGDSAAYFCASSPAGAGSNQPQHFGDGTRLSIL.

This clonotype has ten or more counts. The V gene is TRBV12-3 or TRBV12-4, the J gene TRBJ1-5; 7 nucleotides align to TRBD1. The CDR3 runs 14 residues. J lost 7 bases, V lost 5 bases, and 8 bases had no gene match. The CDR3 nucleotides are TGTGCCAGCAGTCCTCAGGGGGGGGTACAGCCCCAGCATTTT. Translated, it gives CASSPQGGVQPQHF.

This clonotype showed up just a few times. The genes are TRBV7-6 and TRBJ2-5; a possible D gene is TRBD2 (5 bases). Germline V gene data show CDR1 as SGHVS and CDR2 as FNYEAQ. This CDR3 comprises 14 residues. The V end was cut by 5 bases, the J end by 4 bases, with 14 bases between. CDR3 region: CASSLPGESETQYF. The CDR3, as DNA: TGTGCCAGCAGCCTCCCCGGGGAATCAGAGACCCAGTACTTC.

This clonotype occurred a few times. This chain joins TRBV20-1 and TRBJ2-1; 9 nucleotides line up with TRBD1. Germline assignment: CDR1 DFQATT and CDR2 SNEGSKA (reference sequence). V trimming: 5 bases; J trimming: 5 bases; junction bases outside the gene matches: 7. The CDR3 sequence is 14 residues long. Here the CDR3 DNA reads TGCAGTGCTTTGGGACAGGGAGCGGACAATGAGCAGTTCTTC. Translated, it gives CSALGQGADNEQFF.

The chain employs TRBV28 and TRBJ2-1; D gene unclear. V lost 3 bases and J lost 5, with 14 bases in between. There are 15 residues in the CDR3. Germline lookup yields CDR1 MDHEN and CDR2 SYDVKM. CDR3 protein: CASSFFRRDDNEQFF. The CDR3, as DNA: TGTGCCAGCAGTTTCTTCAGGCGAGACGACAATGAGCAGTTCTTC. The whole variable domain, filled in from reference TRBV28 and TRBJ2-1, reads DVKVTQSSRYLVKRTGEKVFLECVQDMDHENMFWYRQDPGLGLRLIYFSYDVKMKEKGDIPEGYSVSREKKERFSLILESASTNQTSMYLCASSFFRRDDNEQFFGPGTRLTVL.

This clonotype appeared a few times. The chain is built from TRBV15 and TRBJ2-1; no firm D call. Per the germline V gene, CDR1 is LNHNV and CDR2 is YYDKDF (reference sequence). This CDR3 has 15 amino acids. Trimming pared 1 base from V and 0 bases from J, leaving 7 bases between. This CDR3 reads CATSRGRSSYNEQFF. The CDR3 bases are TGTGCCACCAGCAGAGGACGGAGCTCCTACAATGAGCAGTTCTTC.

Note on this clonotype: A read error may explain this, as a much larger clone is one base away. The gene calls are TRBV7-2 and TRBJ2-3; no clear D. The CDR3 length is 13 residues. The V gene's germline CDR1 is SGHTA and CDR2 FQGNSA. In DNA, the CDR3 is TGTGCCAGCGGCTTCGGTTTAACAGATACGCAGTATTTT. Translation: CASGFGLTDTQYF.

This clonotype was observed a few times. The chain employs TRBV10-3 and TRBJ2-1, with 8 bases aligning to TRBD2. This CDR3 region has 16 residues. CDR1 ENHRY and CDR2 SYGVKD come from the germline V gene. Germline trimming cut 4 bases from V and 0 bases from J; bases unmatched to any gene: 5. The CDR3 loop reads CAISARGGSSYNEQFF. The DNA of the CDR3 is TGTGCCATCAGTGCCCGCGGGGGGAGCTCCTACAATGAGCAGTTCTTC.

This clonotype was seen a few times. V usage is TRBV4-3 and J usage is TRBJ2-4; the D gene could be TRBD1 or TRBD2 (5 bases each). Trimming stripped 4 bases from V and 8 bases from J, with 15 bases between. This CDR3 contains 14 residues. Germline assignment: CDR1 LGHNA and CDR2 YSLEER. The CDR3 spells CASSPGQSGDIQYF. DNA of the CDR3: TGCGCCAGCAGCCCAGGACAATCCGGGGACATTCAGTACTTC.

The chain uses TRBV10-3 and TRBJ2-1, with D possibly matching TRBD1 (7 bases). The CDR3 loop spans 13 amino acids. V lost 8 bases and J lost 5, with 13 bases in between. In germline, CDR1 is ENHRY, CDR2 SYGVKD. This CDR3 reads CAIRQGLNNEQFF. CDR3 bases: TGTGCCATCCGACAGGGACTTAACAATGAGCAGTTCTTC.

This rearrangement joins TRBV18 to TRBJ2-5; the match to TRBD2 covers 8 bases. Germline CDR1 and CDR2: KGHSH and LQKENI. After removal of 6 bases from V and 4 bases from J, the junction contained 7 bases not matched to a gene. The CDR3 consists of 14 residues. The CDR3 is CASSPSGSTETQYF. CDR3 DNA: TGTGCCAGCTCTCCAAGCGGGAGCACAGAGACCCAGTACTTC.

The CDR3 bases are TGTGCCAGCAGCGTACTCAACGAGCAGTTCTTC. Translated: CASSVLNEQFF. This rearrangement joins TRBV5-6 to TRBJ2-1; D is unresolved. The germline V gene encodes CDR1 SGHDT and CDR2 YYEEEE. Trimming left V 4 bases short and J 10 bases short, with 9 bases between. CDR3 size: 11 residues.

This clonotype was observed a few times. The chain couples TRBV19 to TRBJ2-1; no firm D call. The CDR3 has 13 amino acids. Germline loops: CDR1 LNHDA, CDR2 SQIVND (reference sequence). The germline V and J ends were trimmed by 1 base and 4 bases, with 5 bases remaining between them. The CDR3 is CASSIGRYNEQFF. Written as DNA, the CDR3 is TGTGCCAGTAGTATAGGACGGTACAATGAGCAGTTCTTC. Supplemented by reference TRBV19 and TRBJ2-1, the full variable domain reads DGGITQSPKYLFRKEGQNVTLSCEQNLNHDAMYWYRQDPGQGLRLIYYSQIVNDFQKGDIAEGYSVSREKKESFPLTVTSAQKNPTAFYLCASSIGRYNEQFFGPGTRLTVL.

The V gene is TRBV19, the J gene TRBJ1-5; D is unclear. The length of the CDR3 is 13 residues. Deletions cut 6 bases from V and 5 bases from J, with 11 bases between. The germline V gene has CDR1 LNHDA and CDR2 SQIVND (reference sequence). Here the CDR3 DNA reads TGTGCCAGTAGCACGGGGTTGCATCAGCCCCAGCATTTT. This encodes CASSTGLHQPQHF.

This clonotype was found many times. The V gene is TRBV7-9, the J gene TRBJ2-7; the D gene is possibly TRBD1 (6 bases). Deletions cut 3 bases from V and 2 bases from J, with 11 bases between. The V gene's germline CDR1 is SEHNR and CDR2 FQNEAQ (reference sequence). The CDR3 extends over 14 amino acids. The CDR3: CASSLTGRPYEQYF. DNA for the CDR3: TGTGCCAGCAGCTTGACAGGTCGACCCTACGAGCAGTACTTC.

The chain joins TRBV18 to TRBJ2-7, with D tentatively TRBD1 (5 bases). V was cut by 0 bases and J by 5 bases, with 8 bases left in between. Germline loops: CDR1 KGHSH, CDR2 LQKENI. This CDR3 region has 13 residues. The CDR3 DNA is TGTGCCAGCTCACCACCGTCAGGGAACGAGCAGTACTTC. It yields the protein CASSPPSGNEQYF.

CDR3 in amino acids: CASSQGADEAFF. Here the CDR3 DNA reads TGCGCCAGCAGCCAAGGGGCAGATGAAGCTTTCTTT. The J gene is TRBJ1-1, the V gene TRBV4-1; no firm D call. Trimming shortened V by 1 base and J by 7 bases, and 7 bases separated the two germline ends. The CDR3 spans 12 residues. Per germline, CDR1 MGHRA and CDR2 YSYEKL.

This clonotype was counted many times. The J gene is TRBJ1-2, the V gene TRBV7-2; D is possibly TRBD1 (5 bases). This CDR3 has 13 residues. V was pared by 4 bases and J by 7 bases, with 13 bases between. Germline V gene data show CDR1 as SGHTA and CDR2 as FQGNSA. The CDR3 sequence: CASSYGTTGGYTF. The DNA of the CDR3 is TGTGCCAGCAGCTACGGGACCACGGGTGGCTACACCTTC.

With regard to this clonotype: The CDR3 end shows no conserved phenylalanine or tryptophan, and so a read error is likely. The genes are TRBV2 and TRBJ2-3; tentatively, D is TRBD1 (6 bases). Germline loops: CDR1 SNHLY, CDR2 FYNNEI. V was shortened by 6 bases and J by 3 bases, with 19 bases between the two germline ends. The CDR3 runs to 16 residues. In nucleotides, the CDR3 is TGTGCCAGCAGCCCTTTCCATAAGGGGGAGACAGATACGCAGTATTTA. Its protein is CASSPFHKGETDTQYL.

This clonotype was seen more than once but under ten times. The rearrangement uses TRBV12-3 or TRBV12-4 and TRBJ1-5; weak D call: TRBD1 (6 bases). The V and J ends lost 6 bases and 0 bases respectively, with 21 bases between them. This CDR3 contains 18 residues. The CDR3 DNA reads TGTGCCAGCAGATTTATCCCCGGGGGGCTATATAGCAATCAGCCCCAGCATTTT. It is translated as CASRFIPGGLYSNQPQHF.

This clonotype was counted ten times or more. The rearrangement links TRBV6-2 or TRBV6-3 to TRBJ2-1; 11 nucleotides agree with TRBD2. Trimming cost V 6 bases and J 6 bases; bases outside gene matches: 10. In germline, CDR1 is MNHEY, CDR2 SVGEGT. The CDR3 contains 16 residues. CDR3 residues: CASSPQLAGVRNEQFF. The CDR3 region has the DNA TGTGCCAGCAGCCCCCAACTAGCGGGAGTCCGCAATGAGCAGTTCTTC.

Many counts were recorded for this clonotype. The V gene is TRBV12-3 or TRBV12-4, the J gene TRBJ1-2; tentative D call: TRBD1 (5 bases). The CDR3 is 13 amino acids. Trimming pared 5 bases from V and 4 bases from J, leaving 11 bases between. The CDR3 protein is CASSPGGGYGYTF. CDR3 sequence (DNA): TGTGCCAGCAGTCCCGGGGGGGGCTATGGCTACACCTTC.

The chain employs TRBV20-1 and TRBJ1-2, with 7 bases aligning to TRBD1. The CDR3 extends over 15 amino acids. Germline trimming cut 6 bases from V and 4 bases from J; bases unmatched to any gene: 14. Germline lookup yields CDR1 DFQATT and CDR2 SNEGSKA (reference sequence). This CDR3 is CSAHDKNRGSYGYTF. In nucleotides, the CDR3 is TGCAGTGCGCACGACAAAAACAGGGGTAGCTATGGCTACACCTTC.